The subject of this entry is one T cell receptor (beta chain). These data belong to a study of blood T cell repertoires in COVID-19. Germline V gene lookup returns CDR1 MNHEY and CDR2 SVGAGI. With 6 bases clipped from V and 5 bases from J, the junction kept 7 bases outside the gene matches. The CDR3 runs to 15 residues. Using immunoSEQ multiplex PCR, the repertoire was profiled, and TCRdb retains in-frame clones only, with some absent. The table lists about 58,000 clones, approximately 87% of them singletons, with approximately 5% in the top ten. This sequence was found in a middle-aged man with active COVID-19. Sequences were obtained from peripheral blood. The chain carries TRBV6-5 and TRBJ2-5; 12 bases map to TRBD2. The CDR3 loop reads CASRASGRAGETQYF. CDR3 in DNA: TGTGCCAGCAGAGCTAGCGGGAGGGCGGGGGAGACCCAGTACTTC.